This TCR beta chain was captured by sequencing in a study of cytomegalovirus exposure and HLA in healthy donors. Looking at the study overall: Within the Caucasian-associated ancestry cluster were 81% of the approximately 400 genotyped donors.

As for this clone: Its antigen is currently unknown.

Regarding the study as a whole: An analysis that was carried out later associated 16,951 TCR beta sequences with HLA alleles at 0.05 false discovery rate. When analyzed later, a missense DCLRE1C variant was found to be linked to TCR beta V- and J-gene trimming.

PCR employed 60 Vbeta and 13 Jbeta primers. In the authors' methods: An analysis that came later counted 70 million to 100 million unique TCR beta chains, approximately 11 million shared. TCRdb's copy holds only in-frame clones and misses some; the assay was immunoSEQ multiplex PCR. V and J calls and clone size follow that table, whereas D and trimming were derived from the DNA. The table includes roughly 100,000 clones, more than 75% detected once. Per the germline V gene, CDR1 is SGHAT and CDR2 is FQNNGV. The CDR3 extends over 17 amino acids. J was trimmed by 4 bases and V by 6 bases; bases with no gene match: 12.

This receptor was identified in a young woman in good health and CMV-seropositive. The rearrangement links TRBV11-2 to TRBJ1-6; 7 nucleotides agree with TRBD1. The sequenced material came from PBMCs. The CDR3 DNA reads TGTGCCAGCAGACGACCGGGACAGCTCCCTTATAATTCACCCCTCCACTTT. This gives the protein CASRRPGQLPYNSPLHF.